This TCR beta chain was recovered during a study of blood T cell repertoires in COVID-19. Study summary: PBMCs, B-cell-depleted T cells, or T cells were the source of the cDNA or gDNA that made up the material.

This CDR3 is built from 13 residues. Trimming pared 1 base from V and 6 bases from J, leaving 9 bases between. Germline lookup yields CDR1 LNHNV and CDR2 YYDKDF (reference sequence). Study processing details: Reference gene primer amplification gave estimated nucleated cell counts. The method was immunoSEQ multiplex PCR; TCRdb's version includes in-frame clones alone and lacks a portion of them. V and J calls plus clone size are reproduced from that table; the DNA served to infer D and trimming. Counted here are more than 80,000 clones, approximately 83% occurring once; the ten biggest clones make up approximately 2%.

Source material: peripheral blood. The gene calls are TRBV15 and TRBJ1-1; D is undetermined. The clonotype comes from a woman aged 70-85 years with acute or convalescent COVID-19. CDR3 residues: CATSRGYSAEAFF. CDR3 nucleotide sequence: TGTGCCACCAGCAGAGGGTATTCGGCTGAAGCTTTCTTT. Supplemented by reference TRBV15 and TRBJ1-1, the full variable domain reads DAMVIQNPRYQVTQFGKPVTLSCSQTLNHNVMYWYQQKSSQAPKLLFHYYDKDFNNEADTPDNFQSRRPNTSFCFLDIRSPGLGDTAMYLCATSRGYSAEAFFGQGTRLTVV.